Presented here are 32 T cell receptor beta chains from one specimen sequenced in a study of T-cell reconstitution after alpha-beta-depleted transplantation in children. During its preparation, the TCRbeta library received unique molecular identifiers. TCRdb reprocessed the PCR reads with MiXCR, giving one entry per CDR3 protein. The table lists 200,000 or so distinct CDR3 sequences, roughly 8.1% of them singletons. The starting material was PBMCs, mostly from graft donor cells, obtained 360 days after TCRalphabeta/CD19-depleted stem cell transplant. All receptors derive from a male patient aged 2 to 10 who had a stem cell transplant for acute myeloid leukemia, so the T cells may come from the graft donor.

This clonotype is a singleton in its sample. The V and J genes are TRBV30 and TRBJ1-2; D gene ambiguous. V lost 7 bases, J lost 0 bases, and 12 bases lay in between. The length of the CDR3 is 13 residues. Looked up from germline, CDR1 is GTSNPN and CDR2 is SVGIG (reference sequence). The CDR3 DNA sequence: TGTGCCTTCGACATAATTTCTAACTATGGCTACACCTTC. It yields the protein CAFDIISNYGYTF.

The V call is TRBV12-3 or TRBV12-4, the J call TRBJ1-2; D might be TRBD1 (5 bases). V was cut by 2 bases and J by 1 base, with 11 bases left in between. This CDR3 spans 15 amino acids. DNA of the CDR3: TGTGCCAGCAGTTTACGGGACGGGATTAACTATGGCTACACCTTC. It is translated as CASSLRDGINYGYTF.

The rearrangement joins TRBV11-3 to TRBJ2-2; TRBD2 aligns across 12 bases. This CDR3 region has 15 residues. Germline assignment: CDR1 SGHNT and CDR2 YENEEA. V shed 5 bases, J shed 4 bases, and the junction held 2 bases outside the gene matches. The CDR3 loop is CASSPTSGSTGELFF. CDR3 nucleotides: TGTGCCAGCAGCCCGACTAGCGGGAGCACCGGGGAGCTGTTTTTT.

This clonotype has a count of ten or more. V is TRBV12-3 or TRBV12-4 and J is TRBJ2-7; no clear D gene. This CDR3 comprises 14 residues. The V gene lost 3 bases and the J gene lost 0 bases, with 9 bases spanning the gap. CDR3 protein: CASSFSVISYEQYF. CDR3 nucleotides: TGTGCCAGCAGTTTTTCCGTTATCTCCTACGAGCAGTACTTC.

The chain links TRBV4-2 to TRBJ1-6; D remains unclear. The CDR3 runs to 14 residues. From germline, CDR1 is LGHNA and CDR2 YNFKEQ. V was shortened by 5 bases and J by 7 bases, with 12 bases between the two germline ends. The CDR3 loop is CASSSDGKNSPLHF. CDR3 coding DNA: TGTGCCAGCAGCTCGGACGGGAAAAATTCACCCCTCCACTTT.

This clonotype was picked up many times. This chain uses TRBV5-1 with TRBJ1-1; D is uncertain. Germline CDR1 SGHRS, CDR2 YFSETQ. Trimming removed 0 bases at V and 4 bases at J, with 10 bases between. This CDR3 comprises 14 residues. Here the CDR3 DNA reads TGCGCCAGCAGCTTGGTAGGAGAAACCACTGAAGCTTTCTTT. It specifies CASSLVGETTEAFF.

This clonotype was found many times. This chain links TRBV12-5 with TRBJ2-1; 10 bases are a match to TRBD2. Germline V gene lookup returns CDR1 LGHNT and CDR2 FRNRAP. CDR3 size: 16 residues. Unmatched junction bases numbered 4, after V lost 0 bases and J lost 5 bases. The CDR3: CASGLVSGRADNEQFF. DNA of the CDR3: TGTGCTAGTGGTTTGGTAAGCGGGAGGGCCGACAATGAGCAGTTCTTC.

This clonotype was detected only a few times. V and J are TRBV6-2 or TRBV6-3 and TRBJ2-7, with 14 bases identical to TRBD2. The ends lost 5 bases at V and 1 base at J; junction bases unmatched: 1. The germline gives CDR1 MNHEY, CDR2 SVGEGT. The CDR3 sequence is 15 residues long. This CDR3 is CASSRTSGRSYEQYF. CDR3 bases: TGTGCCAGCAGTCGGACTAGCGGGAGGTCCTACGAGCAGTACTTC.

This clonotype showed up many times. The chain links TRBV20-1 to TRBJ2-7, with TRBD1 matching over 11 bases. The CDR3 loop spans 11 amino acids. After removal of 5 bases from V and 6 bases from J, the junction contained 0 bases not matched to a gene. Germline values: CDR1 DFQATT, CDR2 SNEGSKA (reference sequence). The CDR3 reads CSAGTGGEQYV. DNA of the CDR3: TGCAGTGCTGGGACAGGGGGCGAGCAGTACGTC.

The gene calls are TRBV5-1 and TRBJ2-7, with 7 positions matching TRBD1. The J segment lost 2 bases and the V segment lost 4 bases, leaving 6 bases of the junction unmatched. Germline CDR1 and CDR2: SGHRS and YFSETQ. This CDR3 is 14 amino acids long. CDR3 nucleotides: TGCGCCAGCAGCGAACAGGGGCCGACCTACGAGCAGTACTTC. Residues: CASSEQGPTYEQYF.

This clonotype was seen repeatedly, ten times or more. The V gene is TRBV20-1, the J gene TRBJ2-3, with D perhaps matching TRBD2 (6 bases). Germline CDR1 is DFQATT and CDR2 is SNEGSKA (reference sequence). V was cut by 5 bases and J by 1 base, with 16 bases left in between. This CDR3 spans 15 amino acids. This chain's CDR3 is CSAAEGGVGTDTQYF. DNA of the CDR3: TGCAGTGCTGCCGAGGGCGGGGTGGGCACAGATACGCAGTATTTT.

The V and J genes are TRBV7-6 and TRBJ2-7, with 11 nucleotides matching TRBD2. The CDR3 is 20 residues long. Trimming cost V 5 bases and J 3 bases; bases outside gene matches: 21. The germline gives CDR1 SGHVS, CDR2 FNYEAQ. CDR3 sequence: CASSSTTISGRAGSGYEQYF. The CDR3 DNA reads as TGTGCCAGCAGCAGCACCACTATTAGCGGGAGGGCCGGATCGGGCTACGAGCAGTACTTC.

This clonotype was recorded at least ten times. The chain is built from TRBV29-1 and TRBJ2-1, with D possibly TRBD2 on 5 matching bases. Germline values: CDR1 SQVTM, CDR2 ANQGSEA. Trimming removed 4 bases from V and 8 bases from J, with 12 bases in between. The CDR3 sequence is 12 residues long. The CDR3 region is CSVASYWDEQFF. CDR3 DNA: TGCAGCGTTGCTAGCTACTGGGATGAGCAGTTCTTC.

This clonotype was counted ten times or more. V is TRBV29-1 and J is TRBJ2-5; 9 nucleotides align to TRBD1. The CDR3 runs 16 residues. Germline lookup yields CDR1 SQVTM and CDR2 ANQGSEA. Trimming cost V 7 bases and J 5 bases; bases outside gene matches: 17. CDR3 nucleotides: TGCAGCGCTGCTCCGGGACAGGGATCTCGTTGGGAGACCCAGTACTTC. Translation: CSAAPGQGSRWETQYF.

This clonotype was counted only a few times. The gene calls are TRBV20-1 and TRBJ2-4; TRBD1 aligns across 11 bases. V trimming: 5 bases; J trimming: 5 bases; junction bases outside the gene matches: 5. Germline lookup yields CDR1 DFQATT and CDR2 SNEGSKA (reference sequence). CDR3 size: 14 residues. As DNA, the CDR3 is TGCAGTGCTCGGGGACAGGGGGGGGAAAACATTCAGTACTTC. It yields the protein CSARGQGGENIQYF.

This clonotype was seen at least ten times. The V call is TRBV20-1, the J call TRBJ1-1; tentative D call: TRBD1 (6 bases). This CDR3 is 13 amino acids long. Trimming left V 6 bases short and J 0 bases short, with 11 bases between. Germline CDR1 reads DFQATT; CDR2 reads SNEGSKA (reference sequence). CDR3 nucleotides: TGCAGTGCCACCACAGGGCTGAACACTGAAGCTTTCTTT. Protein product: CSATTGLNTEAFF.

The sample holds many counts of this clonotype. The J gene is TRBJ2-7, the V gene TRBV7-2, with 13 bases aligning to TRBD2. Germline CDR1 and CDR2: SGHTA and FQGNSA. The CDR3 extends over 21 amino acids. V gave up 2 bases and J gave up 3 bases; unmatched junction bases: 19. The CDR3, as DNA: TGTGCCAGCAGCTTATTGGATATTGTGTGGACTAGCGGGAGCTATGGCTACGAGCAGTACTTC. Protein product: CASSLLDIVWTSGSYGYEQYF.

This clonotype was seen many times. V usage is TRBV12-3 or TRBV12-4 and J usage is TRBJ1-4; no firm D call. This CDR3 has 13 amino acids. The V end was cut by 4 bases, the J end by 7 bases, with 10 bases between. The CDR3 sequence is CASSSQRGEKLFF. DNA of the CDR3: TGTGCCAGCAGTTCCCAGCGGGGTGAAAAACTGTTTTTT.

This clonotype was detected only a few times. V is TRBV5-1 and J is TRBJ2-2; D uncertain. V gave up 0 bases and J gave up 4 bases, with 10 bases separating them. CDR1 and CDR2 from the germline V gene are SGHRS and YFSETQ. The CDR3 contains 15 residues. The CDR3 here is CASSLAGLLTGELFF. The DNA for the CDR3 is TGCGCCAGCAGCTTGGCCGGGCTCCTCACCGGGGAGCTGTTTTTT.

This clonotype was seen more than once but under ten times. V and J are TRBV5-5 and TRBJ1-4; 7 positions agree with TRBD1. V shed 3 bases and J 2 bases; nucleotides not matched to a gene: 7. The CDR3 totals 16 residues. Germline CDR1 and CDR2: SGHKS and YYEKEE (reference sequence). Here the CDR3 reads CASSSHDRATNEKLFF. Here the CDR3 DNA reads TGTGCCAGCAGCTCACACGACAGGGCTACTAATGAAAAACTGTTTTTT.

The CDR3 loop reads CASSPRGYSIYEQYF. The CDR3 DNA reads as TGTGCCAGCAGCCCCCGAGGTTACTCGATTTACGAGCAGTACTTC. This chain links TRBV7-9 with TRBJ2-7; no definite D call. V was trimmed by 5 bases and J by 4 bases, leaving 18 bases between them. This CDR3 has 15 amino acids. CDR1 and CDR2 from the germline V gene are SEHNR and FQNEAQ (reference sequence). The complete variable domain, with remaining parts taken from reference TRBV7-9 and TRBJ2-7, reads DTGVSQNPRHKITKRGQNVTFRCDPISEHNRLYWYRQTLGQGPEFLTYFQNEAQLEKSRLLSDRFSAERPKGSFSTLEIQRTEQGDSAMYLCASSPRGYSIYEQYFGPGTRLTVT.

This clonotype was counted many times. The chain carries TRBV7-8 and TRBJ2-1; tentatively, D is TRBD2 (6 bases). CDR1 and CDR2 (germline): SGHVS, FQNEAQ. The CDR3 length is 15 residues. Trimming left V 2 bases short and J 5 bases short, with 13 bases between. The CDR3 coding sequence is TGTGCCAGCAGCTTATGGGGCGGGACGAACAATGAGCAGTTCTTC. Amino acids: CASSLWGGTNNEQFF. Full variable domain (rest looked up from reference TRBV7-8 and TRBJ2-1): GAGVSQSPRYKVAKRGQDVALRCDPISGHVSLFWYQQALGQGPEFLTYFQNEAQLDKSGLPSDRFFAERPEGSVSTLKIQRTQQEDSAVYLCASSLWGGTNNEQFFGPGTRLTVL.

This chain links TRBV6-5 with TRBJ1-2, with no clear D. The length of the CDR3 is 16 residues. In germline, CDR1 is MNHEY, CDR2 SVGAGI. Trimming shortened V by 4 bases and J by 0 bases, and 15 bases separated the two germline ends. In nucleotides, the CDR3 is TGTGCCAGCAGTTCGTCGCCGGCGACCTCTAACTATGGCTACACCTTC. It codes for CASSSSPATSNYGYTF.

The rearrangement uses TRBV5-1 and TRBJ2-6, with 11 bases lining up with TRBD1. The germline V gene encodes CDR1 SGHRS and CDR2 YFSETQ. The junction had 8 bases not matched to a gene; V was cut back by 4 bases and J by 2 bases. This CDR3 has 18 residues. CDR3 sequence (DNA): TGCGCCAGCAGCATACTGCCGGGACAGGGGGCTGGGGCCAACGTCCTGACTTTC. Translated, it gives CASSILPGQGAGANVLTF.

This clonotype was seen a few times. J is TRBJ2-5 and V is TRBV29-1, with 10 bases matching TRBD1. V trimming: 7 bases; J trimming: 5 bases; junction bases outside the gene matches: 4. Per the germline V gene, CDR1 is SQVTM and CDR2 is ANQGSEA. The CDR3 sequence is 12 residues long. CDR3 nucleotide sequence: TGCAGCGCCGGGACAGGGGTGGAGACCCAGTACTTC. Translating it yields CSAGTGVETQYF.

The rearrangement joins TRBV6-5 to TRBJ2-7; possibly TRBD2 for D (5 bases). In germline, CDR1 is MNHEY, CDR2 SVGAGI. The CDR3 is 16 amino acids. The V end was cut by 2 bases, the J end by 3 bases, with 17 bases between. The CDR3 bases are TGTGCCAGCAGTTACCGCGAGGGCCCTACGGGCTACGAGCAGTACGTC. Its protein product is CASSYREGPTGYEQYV.

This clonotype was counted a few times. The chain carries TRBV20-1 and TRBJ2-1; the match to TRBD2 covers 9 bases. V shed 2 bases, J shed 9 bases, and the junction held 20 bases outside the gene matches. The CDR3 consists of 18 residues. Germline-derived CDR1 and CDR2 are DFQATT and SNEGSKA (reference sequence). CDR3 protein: CSARQGIDTSGPWGEQFF. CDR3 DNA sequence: TGCAGTGCTAGACAGGGGATCGACACTAGCGGGCCATGGGGTGAGCAGTTCTTC.

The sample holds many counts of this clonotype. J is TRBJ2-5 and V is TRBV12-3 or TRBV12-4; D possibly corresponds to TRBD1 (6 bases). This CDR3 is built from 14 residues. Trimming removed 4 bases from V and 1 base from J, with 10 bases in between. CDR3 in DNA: TGTGCCAGCAGTTGGTGGGGGCGCCAAGAGACCCAGTACTTC. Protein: CASSWWGRQETQYF.

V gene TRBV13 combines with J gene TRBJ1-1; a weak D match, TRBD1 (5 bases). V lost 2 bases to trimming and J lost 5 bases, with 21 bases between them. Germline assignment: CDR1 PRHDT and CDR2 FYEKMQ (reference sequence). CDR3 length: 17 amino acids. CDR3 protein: CASSLTPWEGPYTEAFF. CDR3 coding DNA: TGTGCCAGCAGCTTAACCCCCTGGGAGGGGCCCTATACTGAAGCTTTCTTT.

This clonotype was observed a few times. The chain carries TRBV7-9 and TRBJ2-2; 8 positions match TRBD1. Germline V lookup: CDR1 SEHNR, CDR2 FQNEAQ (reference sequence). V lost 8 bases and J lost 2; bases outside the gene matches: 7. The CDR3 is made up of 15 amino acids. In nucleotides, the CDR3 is TGTGCCAGCCTAGGACAGGGAGGAAACACCGGGGAGCTGTTTTTT. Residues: CASLGQGGNTGELFF.

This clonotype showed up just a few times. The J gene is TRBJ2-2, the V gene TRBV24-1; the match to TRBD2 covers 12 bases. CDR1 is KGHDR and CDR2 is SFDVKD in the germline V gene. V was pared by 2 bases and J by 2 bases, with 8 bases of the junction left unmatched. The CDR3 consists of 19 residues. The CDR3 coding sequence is TGTGCCACCAGTGATTCCCGACTAGCGGGGGCCTACAACACCGGGGAGCTGTTTTTT. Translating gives CATSDSRLAGAYNTGELFF.

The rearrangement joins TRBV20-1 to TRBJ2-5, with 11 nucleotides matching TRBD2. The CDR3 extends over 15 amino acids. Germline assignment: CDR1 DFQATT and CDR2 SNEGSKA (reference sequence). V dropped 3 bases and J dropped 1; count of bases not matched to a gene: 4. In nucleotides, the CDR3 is TGCAGTGCTAGGGTCGGGACTAGCGGCCAAGAGACCCAGTACTTC. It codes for CSARVGTSGQETQYF.